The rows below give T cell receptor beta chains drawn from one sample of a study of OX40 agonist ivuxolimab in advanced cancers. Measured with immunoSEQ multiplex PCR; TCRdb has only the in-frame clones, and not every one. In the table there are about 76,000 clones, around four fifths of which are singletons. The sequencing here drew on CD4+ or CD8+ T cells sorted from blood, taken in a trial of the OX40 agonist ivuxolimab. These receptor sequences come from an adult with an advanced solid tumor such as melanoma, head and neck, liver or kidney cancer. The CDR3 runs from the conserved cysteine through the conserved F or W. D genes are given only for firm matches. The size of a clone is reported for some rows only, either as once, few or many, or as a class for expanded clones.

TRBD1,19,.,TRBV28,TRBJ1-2,TGTGCCAGCATGGAGACGGGGGGACAGTCCCAATACTCAAACTATGGCTACACCTTC,CASMETGGQSQYSNYGYTF
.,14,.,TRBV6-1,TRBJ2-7,TGTGCCAGCAGTGAAGTTAGGCAGGGAACGGAGCAGTACTTC,CASSEVRQGTEQYF
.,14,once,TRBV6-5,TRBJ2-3,TGTGCCAGCAGTTTTGACAGGACGACAGATACGCAGTATTTT,CASSFDRTTDTQYF
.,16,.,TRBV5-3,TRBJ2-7,TGTGCCAGAAGCGCTGCTCAGGCCCCGACCCCGTCCGAGCAGTACTTC,CARSAAQAPTPSEQYF
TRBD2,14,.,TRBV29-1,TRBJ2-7,TGCAGCGTCTCTAATGGAGCGGGAGGGCGCGAGCAGTACTTC,CSVSNGAGGREQYF
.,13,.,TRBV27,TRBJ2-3,TGTGCCAGCAGGGGCAGAAGCACAGATACGCAGTATTTT,CASRGRSTDTQYF
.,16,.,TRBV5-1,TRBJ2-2,TGCGCCAGCAGCAGGGCACAGTTCGCGAACACCGGGGAGCTGTTTTTT,CASSRAQFANTGELFF
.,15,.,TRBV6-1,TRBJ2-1,TGTGCCAGCACCGGACTATATTCGACCTACAATGAGCAGTTCTTC,CASTGLYSTYNEQFF
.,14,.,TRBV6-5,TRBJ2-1,TGTGCCAGCAGTGGGGTTAGTAGGGGTGGTGAGCAGTTCTTC,CASSGVSRGGEQFF
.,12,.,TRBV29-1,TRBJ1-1,TGCAGCGTTGGTCGAGTGAACACTGAAGCTTTCTTT,CSVGRVNTEAFF
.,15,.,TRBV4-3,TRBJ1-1,TGCGCCAGCAGCCAACCAGGAGTCCAGGACACTGAAGCTTTCTTT,CASSQPGVQDTEAFF
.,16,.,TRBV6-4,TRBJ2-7,TGTGCCAGCAGTGACTTTGTGGCTTCGAGCTCCTACGAGCAGTACTTC,CASSDFVASSSYEQYF
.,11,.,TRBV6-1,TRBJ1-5,TGTGCCAGCAGTTACGCCAGTTACCAGCATTTT,CASSYASYQHF
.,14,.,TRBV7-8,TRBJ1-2,TGTGCCAGCAGCCTAAGATCCGGGACACATGGCTACACCTTC,CASSLRSGTHGYTF
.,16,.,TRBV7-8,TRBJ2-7,TGTGCCAGCAGCTTAGCGGGACGGACCGGGGTCCACGAGCAGTACTTC,CASSLAGRTGVHEQYF
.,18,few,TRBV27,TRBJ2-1,TGTGCCAGCAGTTTTAGGCAGGGCTTGAGAGACTCCTACAATGAGCAGTTCTTC,CASSFRQGLRDSYNEQFF
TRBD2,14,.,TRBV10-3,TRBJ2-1,TGTGCCATCAGTAATGGGACTATCAACGATGAGCAGTTCTTC,CAISNGTINDEQFF
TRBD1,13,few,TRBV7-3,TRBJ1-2,TGTGCCAGCAGCTTTGGACAGGGTGAAGGCTACACCTTC,CASSFGQGEGYTF
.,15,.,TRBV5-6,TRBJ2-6,TGTGCCAGCAGCTTGATGACGGGTAGAAGCAACGTCCTGACTTTC,CASSLMTGRSNVLTF
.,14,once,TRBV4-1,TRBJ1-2,TGCGCCAGCAGCCAAGACAGGGCGCTATTAGGCTACACCTTC,CASSQDRALLGYTF
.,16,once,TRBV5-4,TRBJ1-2,TGTGCCAGCAGCTTGAACCCTAACCGGAATTACTATGGCTACACCTTC,CASSLNPNRNYYGYTF
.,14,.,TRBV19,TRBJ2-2,TGTGCCAGTAGTTTGGGCTATCCTATGGGGGAGCTGTTTTTT,CASSLGYPMGELFF
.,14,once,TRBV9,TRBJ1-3,TGTGCCAGCAGCGCGCCCCATCCGGGAAACACCATATATTTT,CASSAPHPGNTIYF
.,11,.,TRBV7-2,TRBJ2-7,TGTGCCAGCAGCTGGGGGGTCGAGCAGTACTTC,CASSWGVEQYF
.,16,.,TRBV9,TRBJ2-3,TGTGCCAGCAGCGTAGTCGGGGCAGGGCGCACAGATACGCAGTATTTT,CASSVVGAGRTDTQYF
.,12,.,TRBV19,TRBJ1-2,TGTGCCAGTAGTATGTTGGACTATGGCTACACCTTC,CASSMLDYGYTF
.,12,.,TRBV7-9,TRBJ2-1,TGTGCCAGCAGCTTAAAGGATCTTCAGCAGTTCTTC,CASSLKDLQQFF
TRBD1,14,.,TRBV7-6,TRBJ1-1,TGTGCCAGCAGTCGGACAGGGGGGATAACTGAAGCTTTCTTT,CASSRTGGITEAFF
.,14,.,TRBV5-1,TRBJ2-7,TGCGCCAGCAGCTTGGCATCCATAACCTACGAGCAGTACTTC,CASSLASITYEQYF
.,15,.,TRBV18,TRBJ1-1,TGTGCCAGCTCACCAATTTCGCGTGGATACACTGAAGCTTTCTTT,CASSPISRGYTEAFF
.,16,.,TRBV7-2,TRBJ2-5,TGTGCCAGCAGCTACACCTTGCTAGGGGGACAAGAGACCCAGTACTTC,CASSYTLLGGQETQYF
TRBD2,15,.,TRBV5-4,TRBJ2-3,TGTGCCAGCAGCTTGGCGGGGGGAGGCACAGATACGCAGTATTTT,CASSLAGGGTDTQYF
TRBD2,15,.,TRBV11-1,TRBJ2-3,TGTGCCAGCAGCCTAGCGGCCGTATCTGGAGATACGCAGTATTTT,CASSLAAVSGDTQYF
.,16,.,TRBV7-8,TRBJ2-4,TGTGCCAGCAGCTTAGCCGAAGTTGGAGCCAAAAACATTCAGTACTTC,CASSLAEVGAKNIQYF
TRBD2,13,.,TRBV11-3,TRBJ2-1,TGTGCCAGCAGCTCCGGCGGGGGGAATGAGCAGTTCTTC,CASSSGGGNEQFF
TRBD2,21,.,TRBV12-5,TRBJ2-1,TGTGCTAGTGGTTTGGATCTTCGGGGACTAGCGGGCGCCTACATTTTCAATGAGCAGTTCTTC,CASGLDLRGLAGAYIFNEQFF
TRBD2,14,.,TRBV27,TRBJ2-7,TGTGCCAGCAGTCTCAGCGGGGCTCGGAGAGAGCAGTACTTC,CASSLSGARREQYF
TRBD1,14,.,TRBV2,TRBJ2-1,TGTGCCAGCAGCTGGACAGGGGGCTACAATGAGCAGTTCTTC,CASSWTGGYNEQFF
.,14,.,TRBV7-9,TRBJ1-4,TGTGCCAGCAGCGTAGGAGGGTTAAATGAAAAACTGTTTTTT,CASSVGGLNEKLFF
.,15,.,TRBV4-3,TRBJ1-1,TGCGCCAGCAGCCAAGATCTCGGAGCGTTGGGCGAAGCTTTCTTT,CASSQDLGALGEAFF
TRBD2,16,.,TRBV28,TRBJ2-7,TGTGCCAGCAGCCCCATCGGATTGGCGGGAGACCACGAGCAGTACTTC,CASSPIGLAGDHEQYF
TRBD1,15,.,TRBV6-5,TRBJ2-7,TGTGCCAGCAGTTACTCGGGACAGGGGACCTACGAGCAGTACTTC,CASSYSGQGTYEQYF
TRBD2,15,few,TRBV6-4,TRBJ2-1,TGTGCCAGCAGTGACTCGACTAGCGGGGGGGATGAGCAGTTCTTC,CASSDSTSGGDEQFF
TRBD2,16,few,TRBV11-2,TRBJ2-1,TGTGCCAGCAGCCTCCTAGCGGGAGGGCCCCCGGGCGGGCAGTTCTTC,CASSLLAGGPPGGQFF
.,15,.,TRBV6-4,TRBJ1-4,TGTGCCAGCAGTGCCCCGAACGCAACTAATGAAAAACTGTTTTTT,CASSAPNATNEKLFF
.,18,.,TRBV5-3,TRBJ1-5,TGTGCCAGAAGCTCCCTTTCGACAGGATCAGACGGCAATCAGCCCCAGCATTTT,CARSSLSTGSDGNQPQHF
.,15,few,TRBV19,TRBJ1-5,TGTGCCAGTAGGGGGGACGGGGGTGCCAATCAGCCCCAGCATTTT,CASRGDGGANQPQHF
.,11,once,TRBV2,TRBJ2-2,TGTGCCAGTGGGGGTATGGGGGAGCTGTTTTTT,CASGGMGELFF
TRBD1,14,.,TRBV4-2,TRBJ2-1,TGTGCCAGCAGCCATGCCGGACAGGGAAATGAGCAGTTCTTC,CASSHAGQGNEQFF
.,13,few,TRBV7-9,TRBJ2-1,TGTGCCAGCAGCTTCCGGGACTACAATGAGCAGTTCTTC,CASSFRDYNEQFF
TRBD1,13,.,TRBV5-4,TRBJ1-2,TGTGCCAGCGCCTCTCAGGGGGCCCTCGGCTACACCTTC,CASASQGALGYTF
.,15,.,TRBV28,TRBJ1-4,TGTGCCAGCAGCCCCTCACACTGGGCCAATGAAAAACTGTTTTTT,CASSPSHWANEKLFF
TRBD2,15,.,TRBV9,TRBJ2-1,TGTGCCAGCAGCGTCGGGCTAGCGGCCTACAATGAGCAGTTCTTC,CASSVGLAAYNEQFF
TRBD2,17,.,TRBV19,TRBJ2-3,TGTGCCAGTACCCCACTCACTAGCGGGAGGGACGTAGATACGCAGTATTTT,CASTPLTSGRDVDTQYF
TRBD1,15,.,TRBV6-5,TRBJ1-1,TGTGCCAGCAGTTACGGGCTAGGGGGCCGGACTGAAGCTTTCTTT,CASSYGLGGRTEAFF
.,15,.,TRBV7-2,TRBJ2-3,TGTGCCAGCAGTCAAGTGGGAGGCCGTCAAGATACGCAGTATTTT,CASSQVGGRQDTQYF
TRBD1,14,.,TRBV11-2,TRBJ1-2,TGTGCCAGCAGCTTAGAGGGGACAGGCCTTGGCTACACCTTC,CASSLEGTGLGYTF
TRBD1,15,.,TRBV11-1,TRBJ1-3,TGTGCCAGCAGCGCCCCGGGACAGCCTGGAAACACCATATATTTT,CASSAPGQPGNTIYF
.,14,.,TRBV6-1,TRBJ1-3,TGTGCCAGCAGTGAAGACAGGGATCGAAACACCATATATTTT,CASSEDRDRNTIYF
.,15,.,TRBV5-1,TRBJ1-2,TGCGCCAGCAGGCAGATAGAGTCTCAGGGCTATGGCTACACCTTC,CASRQIESQGYGYTF